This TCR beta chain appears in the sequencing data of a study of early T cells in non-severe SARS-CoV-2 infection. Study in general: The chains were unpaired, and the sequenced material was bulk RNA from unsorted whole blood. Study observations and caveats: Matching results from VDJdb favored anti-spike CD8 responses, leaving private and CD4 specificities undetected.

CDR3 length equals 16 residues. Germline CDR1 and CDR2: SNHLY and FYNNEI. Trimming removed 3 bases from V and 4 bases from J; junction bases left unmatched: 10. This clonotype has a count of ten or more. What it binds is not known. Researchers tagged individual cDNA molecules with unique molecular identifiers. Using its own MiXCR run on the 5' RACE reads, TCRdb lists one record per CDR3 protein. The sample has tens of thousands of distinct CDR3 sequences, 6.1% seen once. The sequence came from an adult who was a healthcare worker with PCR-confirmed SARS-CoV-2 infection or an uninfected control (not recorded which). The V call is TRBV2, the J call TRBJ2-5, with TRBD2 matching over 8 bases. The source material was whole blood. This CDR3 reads CASSDETGGVLETQYF. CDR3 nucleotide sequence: TGTGCCAGCAGTGACGAGACGGGGGGGGTTCTAGAGACCCAGTACTTC.